The 12 T cell receptor beta chains below were found in one sample sequenced in a study of CD8 T cells in Susac syndrome. When the RNA was reverse transcribed, random hexamers were used with an input of about 0.45 to 1 ug. TCRdb reanalysed the immunoSEQ multiplex PCR reads using MiXCR and keeps one entry per CDR3 protein. The data hold some 170,000 distinct CDR3 sequences, with around 95% observed a single time. Sequencing was done on a sample of CD4+ T cells from PBMCs. These receptors were obtained from a human donor in good health.

The chain has TRBV27 and TRBJ2-7; 8 bases map to TRBD2. Germline V CDR1 and CDR2: MNHEY, SMNVEV (reference sequence). Trimming cost V 6 bases and J 4 bases; bases outside gene matches: 11. The CDR3 totals 15 residues. DNA of the CDR3: TGTGCCAGCAGACCCACGGGGGGGCCCCAGTACGAGCAGTACTTC. This translates into CASRPTGGPQYEQYF.

The chain recombines TRBV20-1 with TRBJ1-2; tentative D call: TRBD1 (5 bases). V was pared by 1 base and J by 1 base, with 19 bases between. Germline loops: CDR1 DFQATT, CDR2 SNEGSKA (reference sequence). The CDR3 covers 17 residues. This CDR3 is CSARAHRGGDVNYGYTF. The CDR3 nucleotides read TGCAGTGCTAGAGCCCATCGGGGGGGGGACGTTAACTATGGCTACACCTTC.

J is TRBJ2-1 and V is TRBV6-4, with D perhaps matching TRBD1 (5 bases). Germline values: CDR1 MRHNA, CDR2 SNTAGT. The V end lost 0 bases, the J end lost 2 bases, and 8 bases lay between the germline ends. CDR3 size: 15 residues. The CDR3 loop reads CASSDSEQAYNEQFF. The CDR3 bases are TGTGCCAGCAGTGACTCGGAACAGGCCTACAATGAGCAGTTCTTC.

The V gene is TRBV3-1, the J gene TRBJ2-1; D may correspond to TRBD1 or TRBD2 (6 bases each). This CDR3 is built from 12 residues. Germline CDR1 is LGHDT and CDR2 is YNNKEL (reference sequence). Trimming took off 6 bases at V and 15 bases at J, with 18 bases between the two ends. CDR3 in DNA: TGTGCCAGCAGTTCGGAGGGGGGTTGGTGGTTCTTC. It specifies CASSSEGGWWFF.

This chain connects TRBV23-1 to TRBJ2-2; the D gene is possibly TRBD2 (6 bases). TRBV23-1 is classed as an ORF, of uncertain function. Trimming removed 2 bases at V and 2 bases at J, with 12 bases between. CDR3 size: 16 residues. CDR3 bases: TGCGCCAGCAGTCAACCCCGGGCGGGAAACACCGGGGAGCTGTTTTTT. As protein: CASSQPRAGNTGELFF.

The rearrangement links TRBV9 to TRBJ1-5; D not resolved. The germline gives CDR1 SGDLS, CDR2 YYNGEE. The CDR3 is 13 amino acids. Trimming left V 2 bases short and J 1 base short, with 4 bases between. As DNA, the CDR3 is TGTGCCAGCAGCGTGGAAAGCAATCAGCCCCAGCATTTT. Amino acid sequence: CASSVESNQPQHF.

This chain uses TRBV29-1 with TRBJ2-3, with 8 bases fitting TRBD1. Germline CDR1 and CDR2: SQVTM and ANQGSEA. This CDR3 region has 12 residues. Trimming cost V 3 bases and J 6 bases; bases outside gene matches: 2. CDR3 DNA: TGCAGCGTTGAGGACAGGGCGGATACGCAGTATTTT. Residues: CSVEDRADTQYF.

The chain recombines TRBV9 with TRBJ2-5; possibly TRBD2 for D (6 bases). V lost 3 bases, J lost 6 bases, and 12 bases lay in between. This CDR3 has 13 amino acids. Germline values: CDR1 SGDLS, CDR2 YYNGEE. The CDR3 sequence is CASSGGLGQTQYF. DNA for the CDR3: TGTGCCAGCAGCGGGGGACTTGGGCAGACCCAGTACTTC.

The chain combines TRBV9 with TRBJ2-1; 11 positions match TRBD2. After removal of 5 bases from V and 2 bases from J, the junction contained 3 bases not matched to a gene. This CDR3 region has 15 residues. Germline CDR1 reads SGDLS; CDR2 reads YYNGEE. This CDR3 reads CASSLAGGAYNEQFF. Written as DNA, the CDR3 is TGTGCCAGCAGTCTAGCGGGGGGAGCCTACAATGAGCAGTTCTTC.

V is TRBV7-9 and J is TRBJ1-1; D is uncertain. Germline V CDR1 and CDR2: SEHNR, FQNEAQ (reference sequence). Trimming cost V 8 bases and J 0 bases, with 7 bases left between them. The CDR3 extends over 12 amino acids. This chain's CDR3 is CASENVNTEAFF. Here the CDR3 DNA reads TGTGCCAGCGAGAACGTGAACACTGAAGCTTTCTTT.

The chain employs TRBV2 and TRBJ1-4, with no clear D. The CDR3 contains 10 residues. The germline gives CDR1 SNHLY, CDR2 FYNNEI. The ends were cut back, 2 bases at V and 13 bases at J, with 5 bases in the middle. In nucleotides, the CDR3 is TGTGCCAGCAGTGAAAGAGGACTGTTTTTT. It yields the protein CASSERGLFF. Using reference TRBV2 and TRBJ1-4 for the parts outside the CDR3, the full variable domain is EPEVTQTPSHQVTQMGQEVILRCVPISNHLYFYWYRQILGQKVEFLVSFYNNEISEKSEIFDDQFSVERPDGSNFTLKIRSTKLEDSAMYFCASSERGLFFGSGTQLSVL.

The chain joins TRBV4-2 to TRBJ1-1; no clear D gene. The CDR3 has 15 residues. Trimming removed 4 bases at V and 4 bases at J, with 16 bases between. CDR1 is LGHNA, CDR2 YNFKEQ, per germline. CDR3 residues: CASSRTTNLGTEAFF. CDR3 DNA: TGTGCCAGCAGCCGAACGACCAACCTCGGCACTGAAGCTTTCTTT.